Following are 28 T cell receptor beta chains from one sample sequenced in a study of T cells in Graves' hyperthyroidism and ophthalmopathy. Regions amplified from RNA transcripts were the TCR beta CDR3 regions. During a first-round RT-PCR of the TCR CDR3, the HTBI primer set was used. TCRdb re-analysed the multiplex PCR reads in MiXCR, keeping a single row per CDR3 protein. Among hundreds of thousands of distinct CDR3 sequences listed, 14% to 15% were seen once. Material: blood. These receptors were taken from a man aged 18 to 29 with Graves' ophthalmopathy.

This clonotype was observed many times. This chain links TRBV5-1 with TRBJ2-7; tentatively, D is TRBD1 or TRBD2 (5 bases each). Germline CDR1 is SGHRS and CDR2 is YFSETQ. This CDR3 is 14 amino acids long. V lost 6 bases and J lost 0, with 13 bases in between. The CDR3 DNA reads as TGCGCCAGCACCCCGGGACGCCTCTCCTACGAGCAGTACTTC. This sequence encodes CASTPGRLSYEQYF.

To note about this clonotype: Just one base apart from a much larger clone, this may be a read error. This chain joins TRBV6-2 or TRBV6-3 and TRBJ2-7, with D possibly TRBD2 on 6 matching bases. The CDR3 is made up of 14 amino acids. Trimming pared 2 bases from V and 3 bases from J, leaving 11 bases between. The germline V gene encodes CDR1 MNHEY and CDR2 SVGEGT. CDR3 DNA: TGTGCCAGCAGTTACGCGGAGGGGTACTACGAGCAGTACTTC. Amino acids: CASSYAEGYYEQYF.

In its sample, this clonotype was seen many times. The gene calls are TRBV10-3 and TRBJ2-6, with D uncertain. The CDR3 sequence is 14 residues long. V lost 10 bases, J lost 1 base, and 11 bases lay in between. Germline CDR1 reads ENHRY; CDR2 reads SYGVKD. CDR3 sequence: CASAAPSGANVLTF. The CDR3 DNA follows: TGTGCCAGCGCAGCTCCGTCTGGGGCCAACGTCCTGACTTTC.

This clonotype was found a few times. This sequence joins TRBV6-4 and TRBJ2-1; TRBD1 matches at 11 bases. Germline V lookup: CDR1 MRHNA, CDR2 SNTAGT. The CDR3 is 14 residues long. Unmatched junction bases numbered 4, after V lost 6 bases and J lost 6 bases. CDR3 sequence (DNA): TGTGCCAGCAGCCCGGGACAGGGGGGCAATGAGCAGTTCTTC. The encoded protein is CASSPGQGGNEQFF.

This clonotype was seen repeatedly, ten times or more. The chain has TRBV28 and TRBJ2-7; 13 bases agree with TRBD2. The CDR3 consists of 14 residues. V lost 5 bases and J lost 7; bases outside the gene matches: 5. The V gene's germline CDR1 is MDHEN and CDR2 SYDVKM. DNA of the CDR3: TGTGCCAGCAGTGGGACTAGCGGGAAGGTTGAGCAGTACTTC. Protein: CASSGTSGKVEQYF.

This clonotype has a count of ten or more. The chain combines TRBV9 with TRBJ2-1; 11 bases match TRBD2. The CDR3 covers 17 residues. V dropped 0 bases and J dropped 6; count of bases not matched to a gene: 8. Germline V gene data show CDR1 as SGDLS and CDR2 as YYNGEE. CDR3 residues: CASSVELAGVKGNEQFF. DNA for the CDR3: TGTGCCAGCAGCGTAGAACTAGCGGGAGTCAAGGGCAATGAGCAGTTCTTC.

This clonotype was observed a few times. This chain joins TRBV7-9 and TRBJ1-3; D ambiguous. Trimming removed 2 bases from V and 4 bases from J, with 3 bases in between. Per the germline V gene, CDR1 is SEHNR and CDR2 is FQNEAQ (reference sequence). The CDR3 is 12 amino acids. The CDR3 bases are TGTGCCAGCAGCTTAAAAGGAAACACCATATATTTT. Translating it yields CASSLKGNTIYF.

Note on this clonotype: A read error may produce the germline difference seen at one junction end. The rearrangement joins TRBV27 to TRBJ2-2, with TRBD1 identical over 8 bases. The length of the CDR3 is 15 residues. Germline lookup yields CDR1 MNHEY and CDR2 SMNVEV (reference sequence). The CDR3 sequence is CGSSRTGTGTGELFF. CDR3 DNA sequence: TGTGGCAGCAGCAGGACAGGGACGGGCACCGGGGAGCTGTTTTTT.

At least ten counts were recorded for this clonotype. The chain uses TRBV7-8 and TRBJ2-1; no firm D call. In germline, CDR1 is SGHVS, CDR2 FQNEAQ. V was trimmed by 4 bases and J by 4 bases, leaving 23 bases between them. The CDR3 is made up of 18 amino acids. CDR3 nucleotide sequence: TGTGCCAGCAGCTCTTTCGCCGGGCCCCAAGGGATGTACAATGAGCAGTTCTTC. Protein: CASSSFAGPQGMYNEQFF.

In its sample, this clonotype was seen many times. This sequence joins TRBV4-1 and TRBJ2-1; no reliable D call. The germline CDR1 and CDR2 sequences are MGHRA and YSYEKL. V lost 0 bases and J lost 1, with 7 bases in between. This CDR3 has 15 amino acids. This CDR3 reads CASSQDPFSYNEQFF. DNA for the CDR3: TGCGCCAGCAGCCAAGACCCCTTTTCCTACAATGAGCAGTTCTTC.

This clonotype was counted at least ten times. As DNA, the CDR3 is TGCAGTGCTTCCGGGACTAGCGGGACCTTCACAGATACGCAGTATTTT. Its protein product is CSASGTSGTFTDTQYF. The chain couples TRBV20-1 to TRBJ2-3, with 13 nucleotides matching TRBD2. The CDR3 has 16 residues. The V segment lost 5 bases and the J segment 2 bases; nucleotides outside the gene matches: 7. The germline CDR1 and CDR2 sequences are DFQATT and SNEGSKA (reference sequence).

V gene TRBV5-6 combines with J gene TRBJ2-1; D perhaps matches TRBD1 (7 bases). The CDR3 loop spans 19 amino acids. Germline V gives CDR1 SGHDT, CDR2 YYEEEE. V lost 4 bases and J lost 4, with 27 bases in between. In DNA form, the CDR3 reads TGTGCCAGCAGCGGCGGGACAGCGAGGACTGGAGGGGTATACAATGAGCAGTTCTTC. The encoded protein is CASSGGTARTGGVYNEQFF.

This clonotype occurred many times. As DNA, the CDR3 is TGCAGTGCTACCGCAGCGGTACTATACAATGAGCAGTTCTTC. Protein: CSATAAVLYNEQFF. The chain has TRBV20-1 and TRBJ2-1; possibly TRBD2 for D (5 bases). V dropped 4 bases and J dropped 4 bases, with 14 bases sitting between them. Germline CDR1 is DFQATT and CDR2 is SNEGSKA (reference sequence). The CDR3 runs to 14 residues.

This chain uses TRBV4-2 with TRBJ2-7; 7 bases fit TRBD2. V was pared by 2 bases and J by 1 base, with 8 bases of the junction left unmatched. Germline CDR1 and CDR2: LGHNA and YNFKEQ. The CDR3 runs 16 residues. Here the CDR3 reads CASSQSASGYSYEQYF. The CDR3 DNA sequence: TGTGCCAGCAGCCAAAGCGCTAGCGGATATTCCTACGAGCAGTACTTC.

The chain joins TRBV19 to TRBJ2-5, with 9 bases lining up with TRBD2. Germline V gives CDR1 LNHDA, CDR2 SQIVND (reference sequence). This CDR3 is built from 16 residues. J was trimmed by 5 bases and V by 0 bases; bases with no gene match: 7. The DNA for the CDR3 is TGTGCCAGTAGTATAGATCGTCTAGCGGGGAAGGAGACCCAGTACTTC. Protein product: CASSIDRLAGKETQYF.

J is TRBJ2-3 and V is TRBV12-3 or TRBV12-4; no clear D gene. The CDR3 is made up of 12 amino acids. Between the trimmed V and J ends, which lost 3 bases and 3 bases, there was a span of 4 bases. The CDR3 loop is CASSFWTDTQYF. CDR3 sequence (DNA): TGTGCCAGCAGTTTTTGGACAGATACGCAGTATTTT.

This clonotype showed up many times. As DNA, the CDR3 is TGTGCCAGCAGCTTAGTTGGTAGCGGCCACTCCTACGAGCAGTACTTC. Translation: CASSLVGSGHSYEQYF. J is TRBJ2-7 and V is TRBV11-2; possibly TRBD2 for D (6 bases). Per the germline V gene, CDR1 is SGHAT and CDR2 is FQNNGV. Trimming shortened V by 1 base and J by 0 bases, and 13 bases separated the two germline ends. The length of the CDR3 is 16 residues.

This clonotype has a count of ten or more. This chain uses TRBV20-1 with TRBJ1-5, with 9 bases matching TRBD1. CDR3 length equals 13 residues. V shed 7 bases, J shed 6 bases, and the junction held 7 bases outside the gene matches. Germline-derived CDR1 and CDR2 are DFQATT and SNEGSKA (reference sequence). Written as DNA, the CDR3 is TGCAGTGTTCTGGACAGGGGTATTCAGCCCCAGCATTTT. Encoded protein: CSVLDRGIQPQHF.

The chain couples TRBV27 to TRBJ2-1; D may be TRBD1 or TRBD2 (6 bases each). CDR1 is MNHEY, CDR2 SMNVEV, per germline (reference sequence). V was cut by 8 bases and J by 6 bases, with 23 bases left in between. There are 16 residues in the CDR3. CDR3 in DNA: TGTGCCAGCTGGGGGGCATTCCAAGGGGCCGTCAATGAGCAGTTCTTC. Translation: CASWGAFQGAVNEQFF.

In its sample, this clonotype was seen many times. The chain combines TRBV11-2 with TRBJ1-2, with D tentatively TRBD1 (6 bases). The CDR3 is made up of 15 amino acids. Trimming removed 1 base at V and 6 bases at J, with 15 bases between. CDR1 and CDR2 (germline): SGHAT, FQNNGV. As DNA, the CDR3 is TGTGCCAGCAGCTTAGGGTTAGGCAGGGGAGATGGCTACACCTTC. The encoded protein is CASSLGLGRGDGYTF. The variable domain in full, with the rest retrieved from reference TRBV11-2 and TRBJ1-2, is EAGVAQSPRYKIIEKRQSVAFWCNPISGHATLYWYQQILGQGPKLLIQFQNNGVVDDSQLPKDRFSAERLKGVDSTLKIQPAKLEDSAVYLCASSLGLGRGDGYTFGSGTRLTVV.

This clonotype was counted a few times. The chain combines TRBV19 with TRBJ2-7; D is unresolved. This CDR3 has 13 residues. The germline V gene has CDR1 LNHDA and CDR2 SQIVND (reference sequence). Trimming removed 3 bases from V and 7 bases from J, with 13 bases in between. The CDR3 nucleotides are TGTGCCAGTAGTATTCCAGGTCAAGCAGAGCAGTACTTC. Amino acid sequence: CASSIPGQAEQYF.

This clonotype occurred many times. The rearrangement links TRBV7-2 to TRBJ2-3, with D tentatively TRBD1 (6 bases). V was clipped by 5 bases and J by 4 bases, with 10 bases between them. The CDR3 is made up of 13 amino acids. In germline, CDR1 is SGHTA, CDR2 FQGNSA. This CDR3 reads CASSEGGPDTQYF. The CDR3 DNA reads as TGTGCCAGCAGCGAAGGGGGACCAGATACGCAGTATTTT.

The chain recombines TRBV24-1 with TRBJ2-1; no clear D gene. Trimming removed 4 bases at V and 3 bases at J, with 3 bases between. Germline V gene sequence: CDR1 KGHDR, CDR2 SFDVKD. The CDR3 is 12 residues long. The CDR3 region has the DNA TGTGCCACCAGTGAGGACTACAATGAGCAGTTCTTC. This gives the protein CATSEDYNEQFF.

This clonotype was seen only a few times. The chain employs TRBV6-5 and TRBJ1-3; tentative D call: TRBD1 (6 bases). The CDR3 contains 16 residues. CDR1 MNHEY and CDR2 SVGAGI come from the germline V gene. Trimming took 5 bases from V and 0 from J, leaving 14 bases between them. The CDR3 region is CASSLQGASSGNTIYF. The CDR3 DNA is TGTGCCAGCAGTCTACAGGGTGCGAGCTCTGGAAACACCATATATTTT.

This clonotype occurred a few times. The chain couples TRBV19 to TRBJ1-2; possibly TRBD1 for D (6 bases). The CDR3 has 14 amino acids. The germline gives CDR1 LNHDA, CDR2 SQIVND (reference sequence). For the CDR3, the DNA is TGTGCTACAAAGTGGGCAGGGGAAGTCTATGGCTACACCTTC. It specifies CATKWAGEVYGYTF.

The table lists this clonotype with many counts. This chain links TRBV5-1 with TRBJ2-7, with a weak D call TRBD1 (5 bases). The V end lost 4 bases, the J end lost 3 bases, and 20 bases lay between the germline ends. Per germline, CDR1 SGHRS and CDR2 YFSETQ. CDR3 length: 16 amino acids. The CDR3 loop reads CASSPKTPDSHYEQYF. DNA of the CDR3: TGCGCCAGCAGCCCGAAGACGCCCGACAGCCACTACGAGCAGTACTTC. Complete variable domain (other parts from reference TRBV5-1 and TRBJ2-7): KAGVTQTPRYLIKTRGQQVTLSCSPISGHRSVSWYQQTPGQGLQFLFEYFSETQRNKGNFPGRFSGRQFSNSRSEMNVSTLELGDSALYLCASSPKTPDSHYEQYFGPGTRLTVT.

Details on this clonotype: A junction boundary mismatches the germline segment, possibly from a read error. The chain carries TRBV6-5 and TRBJ2-5; no firm D call. Germline V gene lookup returns CDR1 MNHEY and CDR2 SVGAGI. The CDR3 runs to 14 residues. The CDR3 protein is CASSYSNTQETQYF. The CDR3 region has the DNA TGTGCTAGCAGTTACTCGAACACGCAAGAGACCCAGTACTTC.

The chain has TRBV20-1 and TRBJ2-3; 9 bases agree with TRBD1. The V and J ends lost 0 bases and 1 base, in that order; junction bases with no gene match: 5. This CDR3 contains 16 residues. The germline CDR1 and CDR2 sequences are DFQATT and SNEGSKA (reference sequence). The CDR3 sequence: CSARDGTGSGTDTQYF. In DNA form, the CDR3 reads TGCAGTGCTAGAGATGGGACAGGGTCGGGCACAGATACGCAGTATTTT.